What follows describes a single T cell receptor (beta chain). Here immunoSEQ multiplex PCR was the method, and the copy in TCRdb shows in-frame clones only, minus some. The repertoire includes 150,000 to 200,000 clones, about 87% of them detected once, and about 2.6% sits in the top ten. The sample comes from a study of blood T cell repertoires in COVID-19. The V and J ends lost 5 bases and 1 base, in that order; junction bases with no gene match: 4. This CDR3 region has 14 residues. Per the germline V gene, CDR1 is SGHAT and CDR2 is FQNNGV. The source is a man between 40 and 49 years old with active or convalescent COVID-19. This chain uses TRBV11-2 with TRBJ1-1, with TRBD1 identical over 7 bases. The sequenced material came from peripheral blood. The CDR3 region is CASSIGTANTEAFF. The CDR3 DNA is TGTGCCAGCAGCATCGGGACAGCGAACACTGAAGCTTTCTTT. Combining the CDR3 with reference TRBV11-2 and TRBJ1-1 gives the whole variable domain EAGVAQSPRYKIIEKRQSVAFWCNPISGHATLYWYQQILGQGPKLLIQFQNNGVVDDSQLPKDRFSAERLKGVDSTLKIQPAKLEDSAVYLCASSIGTANTEAFFGQGTRLTVV.